The sequence of this T cell receptor beta chain was determined in a study of graft-versus-host responses after intestinal transplantation. Background on the study: Transplant types were multivisceral, liver-intestinal, or isolated intestinal. For around 3 years after anti-thymocyte globulin induction, all recipients took tacrolimus and steroids.

CDR1 is LNHDA, CDR2 SQIVND, per germline (reference sequence). The CDR3 has 17 residues. V shed 7 bases and J shed 0 bases, with 19 bases lying between them. Regarding the study as a whole: Early after transplant, HvG declines were associated with peak levels of circulating GvH clones. Patients with graft-donor T cell macrochimerism had high graft-versus-host to host-versus-graft clonal ratios in allografts.

As to this clone: Antigen unknown.

TCRdb keeps only in-frame clones here, not all; method: immunoSEQ multiplex PCR. The repertoire includes around 40,000 clones, approximately 95% of them detected once, and almost 0.55% sits in the top ten. The rearrangement uses TRBV19 and TRBJ1-3; maybe TRBD1 (5 bases). The starting material was unstimulated CD8+ T cells sorted from spleen or lymph node cells, obtained before transplant. The receptor comes from a human donor who was the organ donor for an intestinal transplant. CDR3 coding DNA: TGTGCCAGTACTCCTGAATCGGGACCGGTCTCTGGAAACACCATATATTTT. This gives the protein CASTPESGPVSGNTIYF.